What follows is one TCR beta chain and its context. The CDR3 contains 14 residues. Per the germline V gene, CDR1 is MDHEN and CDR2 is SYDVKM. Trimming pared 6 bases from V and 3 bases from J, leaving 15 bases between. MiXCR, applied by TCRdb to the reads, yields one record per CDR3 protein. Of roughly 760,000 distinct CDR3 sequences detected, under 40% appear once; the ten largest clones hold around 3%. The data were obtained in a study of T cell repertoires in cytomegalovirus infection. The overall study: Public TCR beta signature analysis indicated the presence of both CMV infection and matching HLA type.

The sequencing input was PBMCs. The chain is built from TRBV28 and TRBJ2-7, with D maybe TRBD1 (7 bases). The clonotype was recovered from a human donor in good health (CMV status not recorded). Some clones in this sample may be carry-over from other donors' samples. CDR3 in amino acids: CASSQTGRIYEQYF. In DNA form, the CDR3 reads TGTGCCAGCAGCCAGACAGGGAGGATCTACGAGCAGTACTTC.